The sequence of this TCR beta chain was determined in a study of blood T cell repertoires in COVID-19. Study context: PBMCs, B-cell-depleted T cells, or T cells provided the cDNA or gDNA that made up the material.

Original processing notes: From reference gene primer amplification, estimates of nucleated cell counts were derived. Data came from immunoSEQ multiplex PCR; TCRdb stores just in-frame clones and leaves some out. From that table come the V and J calls and clone size; the DNA was used to work out D and trimming. The table includes approximately 260,000 clones, 89% detected once. The origin of this receptor is a woman in her forties who had recovered from COVID-19. The source material was peripheral blood.

The CDR3 protein is CASSHGQGGHLHF. The CDR3 nucleotides are TGCGCCAGCAGCCATGGACAGGGTGGACACCTCCACTTT. The chain is built from TRBV5-1 and TRBJ1-6; TRBD1 agrees at 8 bases. Looked up from germline, CDR1 is SGHRS and CDR2 is YFSETQ. V was clipped by 4 bases and J by 15 bases; unmatched bases: 9. The CDR3 has 13 amino acids.